This record looks at one T cell receptor beta chain sequence and its context. TCR beta VDJ combinations and CDR3 sequences were profiled from genomic DNA. TCRdb reanalysed the reads using MiXCR and keeps one entry per CDR3 protein. Of hundreds of thousands of distinct CDR3 sequences listed, more than 25% are singletons. The sample belongs to a study of CD8+CD57+ T cells in acquired aplastic anemia. It was patients with CD8+CD57+ cell expansion by flow cytometry who were chosen for sequencing. Germline CDR1 is SGHDN and CDR2 is FVKESK. The CDR3 consists of 17 residues. The V end was cut by 4 bases, the J end by 0 bases, with 16 bases between.

The source is a human donor with aplastic anemia. The V gene is TRBV14, the J gene TRBJ1-5; a possible D gene is TRBD1 (6 bases). Sequenced sample: sorted CD4+, CD8+, or CD8+CD57+ T cells (not recorded which) from PBMCs. CDR3 DNA: TGTGCCAGCAGCCGGTACAGGGAAACTTATAGCAATCAGCCCCAGCATTTT. Its translation is CASSRYRETYSNQPQHF.